The clone carrying this T cell receptor beta chain turned up a few times. These data belong to a study of blood T cell repertoires in COVID-19. Study summary: Samples of COVID-19 (acute and convalescent) were obtained from the United States, Italy and Spain. PBMCs, B-cell-depleted T cells, or T cells were the source of the cDNA or gDNA that made up the material.

Seattle participants joined during active infection and were tracked over time. Germline CDR1 reads SGHRS; CDR2 reads YFSETQ. CDR3 size: 15 residues. The V and J ends lost 0 bases and 6 bases, in that order; junction bases with no gene match: 7. Authors' processing steps: How many nucleated cells were present was estimated from reference gene primer amplification. Assay: immunoSEQ multiplex PCR; the TCRdb copy retains only in-frame clones and omits some. That table supplies the V and J calls and clone size; D and trimming were determined from the DNA. The sample lists fewer than 60,000 clones, roughly four fifths occurring once.

The chain links TRBV5-1 to TRBJ1-2; 8 bases fit TRBD1. This clonotype originated in a man aged 80 or over with COVID-19, enrolled during active disease. Sequencing used peripheral blood. CDR3 nucleotide sequence: TGCGCCAGCAGCTTGGCCCTAGGACAGGGCGATGGCTACACCTTC. This sequence encodes CASSLALGQGDGYTF.